A single sample gave rise to the 31 T cell receptor beta chains below, sequenced in a study of vaccination and CD4 T cells after COVID-19. Sequenced with the Oncomine TCR Beta short-read assay was DNA taken from cultured CD4+ T cells. MiXCR was run by TCRdb on the PCR reads, yielding one entry per CDR3 protein. The table lists a few thousand distinct CDR3 sequences, 41% of them singletons. These receptors have no identified antigens. Indicated treatment: roughly ten-day PBMC culture with coronavirus spike peptide pools or control peptides (ViraFEST assay). Harvesting of the unexposed donor's CD4+ T cells predated the COVID-19 pandemic (2011-2018). Material for sequencing was CD4+ T cells from blood, cultured in vitro. These receptors came from a human donor in good health.

This rearrangement joins TRBV5-6 to TRBJ1-5; D call uncertain. V was pared by 0 bases and J by 5 bases, with 9 bases between. This CDR3 is built from 14 residues. Germline-derived CDR1 and CDR2 are SGHDT and YYEEEE. The CDR3 sequence is CASSLVGYDQPQHF. The CDR3 coding sequence is TGTGCCAGCAGCTTGGTCGGTTATGATCAGCCCCAGCATTTT.

This clonotype was seen a few times. This chain joins TRBV20-1 and TRBJ2-3; D gene uncertain. The germline V gene has CDR1 DFQATT and CDR2 SNEGSKA (reference sequence). The CDR3 is 12 amino acids. Trimming took 1 base from V and 9 from J, leaving 11 bases between them. For the CDR3, the DNA is TGCAGTGCTAGAGCCCTCGGTGGGACGCAGTATTTT. This encodes CSARALGGTQYF.

The V call is TRBV12-3 or TRBV12-4, the J call TRBJ1-1; no clear D. CDR3 length: 13 residues. Trimming took off 6 bases at V and 3 bases at J, with 11 bases between the two ends. CDR3 sequence reads: CASSVQTHTEAFF. The DNA of the CDR3 is TGTGCCAGCAGCGTACAGACCCACACTGAAGCTTTCTTT.

J is TRBJ2-3 and V is TRBV15; D is possibly TRBD2 (5 bases). From germline, CDR1 is LNHNV and CDR2 YYDKDF (reference sequence). The CDR3 loop spans 15 amino acids. V was clipped by 0 bases and J by 6 bases, with 13 bases between them. The CDR3 DNA reads as TGTGCCACCAGCAGAGATCGGCTAGCCTCGGATACGCAGTATTTT. Translation gives CATSRDRLASDTQYF. The full variable domain, its missing parts supplied by reference TRBV15 and TRBJ2-3, is DAMVIQNPRYQVTQFGKPVTLSCSQTLNHNVMYWYQQKSSQAPKLLFHYYDKDFNNEADTPDNFQSRRPNTSFCFLDIRSPGLGDTAMYLCATSRDRLASDTQYFGPGTRLTVL.

The chain uses TRBV6-2 or TRBV6-3 and TRBJ1-5, with TRBD1 matching over 8 bases. CDR3 length equals 15 residues. Trimming removed 6 bases from V and 2 bases from J; junction bases left unmatched: 6. The germline gives CDR1 MNHEY, CDR2 SVGEGT. CDR3 nucleotides: TGTGCCAGCAGCGGGACAGGAATCGGCAATCAGCCCCAGCATTTT. Translation: CASSGTGIGNQPQHF.

The V gene is TRBV6-2 or TRBV6-3, the J gene TRBJ2-5; the D is unclear. There are 13 residues in the CDR3. V gave up 4 bases and J gave up 7 bases, with 13 bases separating them. CDR1 MNHEY and CDR2 SVGEGT come from the germline V gene. CDR3 sequence: CASSSGRSGTQYF. The CDR3, as DNA: TGTGCCAGCAGTTCGGGTAGATCCGGGACCCAGTACTTC.

The chain links TRBV19 to TRBJ1-2, with D possibly being TRBD1 (6 bases). Trimming took off 8 bases at V and 3 bases at J, with 19 bases between the two ends. The germline gives CDR1 LNHDA, CDR2 SQIVND (reference sequence). The CDR3 length is 15 residues. The CDR3 DNA is TGTGCCAGTCGGAAATTAATGACAGGTCACTATGGCTACACCTTC. Translating it yields CASRKLMTGHYGYTF.

V and J are TRBV28 and TRBJ1-2, with no clear D. Germline V gene data show CDR1 as MDHEN and CDR2 as SYDVKM. The V and J ends lost 5 bases and 8 bases respectively, with 6 bases between them. The CDR3 is 10 amino acids. The CDR3: CASSGMGYTF. Here the CDR3 DNA reads TGTGCCAGCAGTGGGATGGGCTACACCTTC.

The CDR3 reads CASSEKLPLAGSYGYTF. DNA of the CDR3: TGTGCCAGCAGTGAAAAACTCCCCCTTGCAGGTAGCTATGGCTACACCTTC. The V and J genes are TRBV6-1 and TRBJ1-2; the D is unclear. Germline V lookup: CDR1 MNHNS, CDR2 SASEGT. The V end was cut by 2 bases, the J end by 4 bases, with 20 bases between. This CDR3 comprises 17 residues.

The genes are TRBV19 and TRBJ2-7; possibly TRBD1 for D (6 bases). TRBJ2-5 explains the end of the DNA better; the J call may be wrong. Germline V lookup: CDR1 LNHDA, CDR2 SQIVND (reference sequence). This CDR3 has 13 residues. The CDR3 nucleotides read TGTGCCAGTAGTATAAACAGGGTAAAGACCCAGTACTTC. Translated: CASSINRVKTQYF.

J is TRBJ2-1 and V is TRBV5-1, with 7 positions matching TRBD2. The V gene's germline CDR1 is SGHRS and CDR2 YFSETQ. With 2 bases clipped from V and 6 bases from J, the junction kept 8 bases outside the gene matches. The CDR3 contains 15 residues. For the CDR3, the DNA is TGCGCCAGCAGCTTAGAATGGACTAGGAGCAATGAGCAGTTCTTC. It is translated as CASSLEWTRSNEQFF.

This chain joins TRBV7-9 and TRBJ2-1; no firm D call. Per the germline V gene, CDR1 is SEHNR and CDR2 is FQNEAQ (reference sequence). Between the trimmed V and J ends, which lost 1 base and 8 bases, there was a span of 12 bases. The CDR3 has 14 residues. This chain's CDR3 is CASSLGPPPDEQFF. CDR3 DNA: TGTGCCAGCAGCTTAGGTCCCCCGCCGGATGAGCAGTTCTTC.

This sequence joins TRBV30 and TRBJ1-5, with D unresolved. The V end lost 5 bases, the J end lost 3 bases, and 5 bases lay between the germline ends. Per germline, CDR1 GTSNPN and CDR2 SVGIG (reference sequence). The CDR3 has 11 residues. The CDR3 region is CAWGHNQPQHF. CDR3 in DNA: TGTGCCTGGGGCCACAATCAGCCCCAGCATTTT.

This clonotype was detected only a few times. V usage is TRBV15 and J usage is TRBJ2-7, with 9 bases lining up with TRBD2. V was pared by 1 base and J by 9 bases, with 7 bases of the junction left unmatched. Germline CDR1 LNHNV, CDR2 YYDKDF (reference sequence). This CDR3 has 14 amino acids. In DNA form, the CDR3 reads TGTGCCACCAGCAGAGTGGATAGCGGGAGTAGGCAGTACTTC. This translates into CATSRVDSGSRQYF.

The gene calls are TRBV7-8 and TRBJ1-2; 8 bases fit TRBD1. CDR1 SGHVS and CDR2 FQNEAQ come from the germline V gene. The CDR3 loop spans 13 amino acids. Trimming took 5 bases from V and 6 from J; bases not matched to a gene: 5. The CDR3 reads CASSRTGNDGYTF. DNA for the CDR3: TGTGCCAGCAGCAGGACAGGGAACGATGGCTACACCTTC. Full variable domain (missing parts from reference TRBV7-8 and TRBJ1-2): GAGVSQSPRYKVAKRGQDVALRCDPISGHVSLFWYQQALGQGPEFLTYFQNEAQLDKSGLPSDRFFAERPEGSVSTLKIQRTQQEDSAVYLCASSRTGNDGYTFGSGTRLTVV.

This chain links TRBV19 with TRBJ2-7, with 9 bases aligning to TRBD1. V dropped 1 base and J dropped 1; count of bases not matched to a gene: 5. The CDR3 extends over 16 amino acids. Germline loops: CDR1 LNHDA, CDR2 SQIVND (reference sequence). CDR3: CASSIVGGQGSYEQYF. The CDR3 DNA sequence: TGTGCCAGTAGTATAGTTGGGGGACAGGGATCCTACGAGCAGTACTTC.

A few counts support this clonotype. The chain uses TRBV25-1 and TRBJ1-6; weak D call: TRBD1 (5 bases). Trimming pared 3 bases from V and 10 bases from J, leaving 13 bases between. This CDR3 comprises 14 residues. Germline V gene sequence: CDR1 MGHDK, CDR2 SYGVNS. The CDR3 DNA follows: TGTGCCAGCAGTGATATACAGGTCGGGTCACCCCTCCACTTT. This gives the protein CASSDIQVGSPLHF.

This clonotype was detected only a few times. The gene calls are TRBV6-2 or TRBV6-3 and TRBJ1-2; 7 nucleotides align to TRBD1. Germline-derived CDR1 and CDR2 are MNHEY and SVGEGT. V shed 4 bases, J shed 0 bases, and the junction held 29 bases outside the gene matches. The CDR3 extends over 23 amino acids. The CDR3 reads CASSSFHRATEQGPSTTNYGYTF. Written as DNA, the CDR3 is TGTGCCAGCAGTTCATTTCACCGGGCTACAGAACAGGGGCCATCGACCACTAACTATGGCTACACCTTC.

V and J are TRBV5-1 and TRBJ2-7; D unclear. Trimming took off 3 bases at V and 0 bases at J, with 7 bases between the two ends. The CDR3 is 13 amino acids. Germline CDR1 SGHRS, CDR2 YFSETQ. The CDR3 DNA reads as TGCGCCAGCAGCTGGAGCATCTCCTACGAGCAGTACTTC. Its translation: CASSWSISYEQYF.

The genes are TRBV20-1 and TRBJ2-1; 7 bases agree with TRBD2. The CDR3 runs to 19 residues. From germline, CDR1 is DFQATT and CDR2 SNEGSKA (reference sequence). V lost 3 bases to trimming and J lost 1 base; unmatched junction nucleotides: 18. CDR3 protein: CSASRGLFGASGSYNEQFF. The CDR3 region has the DNA TGCAGTGCTAGTCGGGGCCTTTTCGGGGCTAGCGGATCCTACAATGAGCAGTTCTTC.

The chain recombines TRBV20-1 with TRBJ1-1, with TRBD1 matching over 10 bases. The CDR3 loop spans 15 amino acids. The V gene end was trimmed by 2 bases and the J gene end by 5 bases; junction bases not matched to a gene: 8. The germline V gene encodes CDR1 DFQATT and CDR2 SNEGSKA (reference sequence). For the CDR3, the DNA is TGCAGTGCTAGATCACGGGACAGGGGTGGGACTGAAGCTTTCTTT. Amino acids: CSARSRDRGGTEAFF.

The gene calls are TRBV6-1 and TRBJ1-1; D is uncertain. Looked up from germline, CDR1 is MNHNS and CDR2 is SASEGT. The germline V and J ends were trimmed by 6 bases and 3 bases, with 20 bases remaining between them. The CDR3 runs to 16 residues. The DNA for the CDR3 is TGTGCCAGCAGACCAACCTCGGTAGGGAGGGACACTGAAGCTTTCTTT. This sequence encodes CASRPTSVGRDTEAFF.

J is TRBJ2-7 and V is TRBV6-1; tentative D call: TRBD2 (7 bases). Germline V lookup: CDR1 MNHNS, CDR2 SASEGT. V was clipped by 6 bases and J by 2 bases, with 17 bases between them. This CDR3 has 15 amino acids. CDR3 in DNA: TGTGCCAGCAGCCGCCGGGGGGCCGGTACCTACGAGCAGTACTTC. Protein product: CASSRRGAGTYEQYF.

The V call is TRBV7-2, the J call TRBJ1-5; D perhaps matches TRBD1 (5 bases). CDR1 is SGHTA, CDR2 FQGNSA, per germline. The V and J ends lost 5 bases and 2 bases respectively, with 7 bases between them. This CDR3 comprises 13 residues. The DNA for the CDR3 is TGTGCCAGCAGCCAGGGTGGCAATCAGCCCCAGCATTTT. Protein sequence: CASSQGGNQPQHF.

This chain uses TRBV30 with TRBJ2-7; D remains ambiguous. The CDR3 sequence is 12 residues long. Per the germline V gene, CDR1 is GTSNPN and CDR2 is SVGIG (reference sequence). V was trimmed by 5 bases and J by 4 bases, leaving 12 bases between them. CDR3 in DNA: TGTGCCTGGGGCGACCAATATTACGAGCAGTACTTC. Amino acids: CAWGDQYYEQYF.

The V and J genes are TRBV6-2 or TRBV6-3 and TRBJ2-1, with 7 bases that match TRBD2. J gave up 2 bases and V 6 bases, and 7 bases lay outside the gene matches. This CDR3 spans 15 amino acids. Germline CDR1 MNHEY, CDR2 SVGEGT. CDR3 loop: CASRIAGGTYNEQFF. For the CDR3, the DNA is TGTGCCAGCAGGATAGCGGGCGGGACCTACAATGAGCAGTTCTTC.

This chain connects TRBV30 to TRBJ1-2; weak D call: TRBD1 (5 bases). Germline V CDR1 and CDR2: GTSNPN, SVGIG (reference sequence). The CDR3 is 11 residues long. V gave up 4 bases and J gave up 8 bases, with 11 bases separating them. For the CDR3, the DNA is TGTGCCTGGAACCAGGGAGGCGGCTACACCTTC. This sequence encodes CAWNQGGGYTF.

The chain is built from TRBV5-1 and TRBJ1-2; 8 nucleotides match TRBD1. Germline values: CDR1 SGHRS, CDR2 YFSETQ. CDR3 size: 17 residues. V trimming: 5 bases; J trimming: 8 bases; junction bases outside the gene matches: 20. The CDR3 region has the DNA TGCGCCAGCAGTCGCCTCCATACTCCCAGGGGGCGAGAGGGCTACACCTTC. Translated: CASSRLHTPRGREGYTF.

This clonotype has a handful of counts. The J gene is TRBJ2-1, the V gene TRBV20-1; D not resolved. The V end was cut by 0 bases, the J end by 3 bases, with 12 bases between. Germline-derived CDR1 and CDR2 are DFQATT and SNEGSKA (reference sequence). The CDR3 length is 15 residues. For the CDR3, the DNA is TGCAGTGCTAGAGATCTCCAGCAGGTCTACAATGAGCAGTTCTTC. Protein: CSARDLQQVYNEQFF.

The chain links TRBV10-1 to TRBJ1-5; possibly TRBD1 for D (5 bases). The CDR3 has 13 residues. Germline CDR1 reads WNHNN; CDR2 reads SYGVQD (reference sequence). Trimming cost V 4 bases and J 4 bases, with 8 bases left between them. The CDR3 reads CASSVAGNQPQHF. The CDR3, as DNA: TGCGCCAGCAGTGTGGCAGGGAATCAGCCCCAGCATTTT.

The chain has TRBV30 and TRBJ2-7; 11 bases fit TRBD1. Germline V gene data show CDR1 as GTSNPN and CDR2 as SVGIG (reference sequence). With V trimmed by 3 bases and J by 11 bases, 9 bases remained unmatched. The CDR3 sequence is 13 residues long. This CDR3 reads CAWSGRDRGFEYF. The CDR3 region has the DNA TGTGCCTGGAGCGGACGGGACAGGGGGTTTGAGTACTTC.